This T cell receptor (beta chain) was recovered during a study of identical twins. The study's findings and limits: Recombination models fit unrelated individuals' TCR alpha sharing but underestimated twins'. Out-of-frame beta chain sequences displayed weaker excess sharing between twins. Low generation-probability sequences were in excess among twin-shared out-of-frame alpha sequences.

cDNA molecules carried unique molecular identifiers, and template switching added a universal primer site. Each CDR3 protein is one row after TCRdb ran MiXCR on the 5' RACE reads. The data hold over 200,000 distinct CDR3 sequences, with about 11% observed a single time. As for this clonotype: Its antigen is currently unknown.

CDR3 length equals 14 residues. Trimming cost V 1 base and J 8 bases; bases outside gene matches: 7. In germline, CDR1 is MDHEN, CDR2 SYDVKM. The V gene is TRBV28, the J gene TRBJ1-2, with 7 bases lining up with TRBD1. The sequencing sample was made of memory T cells sorted from blood. This TCR came from a man aged 45 to 65 in good health. CDR3: CASSLSDRMGGYTF. For the CDR3, the DNA is TGTGCCAGCAGTTTATCGGACAGGATGGGGGGCTACACCTTC.